These T cell receptor beta chains were read from a single sample in a study of response to subunit inactivated influenza vaccine. From the RT-PCR reads, TCRdb called clonotypes with MiXCR, one entry per CDR3 protein. The table has some 540,000 distinct CDR3 sequences, roughly 25% seen once; the top ten hold 2.5% to 3.5%. This same sample was also taken into another study, of T cells expressing NK-cell markers.

The sample here was CD4+ T cells sorted from PBMCs, taken approximately 13 days after vaccination. These receptors originate from a man aged 45-60 years who received an inactivated influenza vaccine. The CDR3 runs from the conserved cysteine through the conserved F or W. The D gene is left open where the match is weak.

D gene	V gene	CDR3 protein
.	TRBV6-5	CASSYSGTVIETQYF
TRBD1	TRBV6-1	CASKPGQGISGELFF
.	TRBV5-1	CASSLKGVEDTQYF
TRBD2	TRBV20-1	CSASPSGRGNEQFF
.	TRBV24-1	CATSDRRATDTQYF
.	TRBV21-1	CASSLLITQGIYTF
.	TRBV12-3/TRBV12-4	CASTPEGDTEAFF
.	TRBV20-1	CSASRGHLQETQYF
.	TRBV7-2	CASSPWDTVYNEQFF
TRBD2	TRBV10-3	CAISRDYLGELFF
TRBD2	TRBV6-1	CASNLAGRVTDTQYF
.	TRBV7-8	CASSPTRQPRYTEAFF
.	TRBV6-2/TRBV6-3	CASQLPYNEQFF
TRBD2	TRBV4-3	CASSPNRDYPQFF
.	TRBV20-1	CRGSAAGRNEQFF
.	TRBV6-1	CASGPSGANVLTF
.	TRBV10-3	CAIRAGEDTQYF
.	TRBV5-1	CASSLEITGELFF
.	TRBV11-2	CASSLDRAGDTQYF
TRBD1	TRBV11-2	CASSDYRGRTYEQYF
.	TRBV6-2/TRBV6-3	CASSYDGGVRAEQYF
.	TRBV6-2/TRBV6-3	CASTLDASYNQPQHF
TRBD2	TRBV28	CASSRRAGISTDTQYF
.	TRBV4-3	CASSQDLGQTSPLHF
TRBD1	TRBV7-9	CASSPPGTASYEQYF
TRBD2	TRBV18	CASSPSSGRRDEQFF
TRBD2	TRBV10-3	CAIGLAQTYNEQFF
TRBD2	TRBV28	CASRPSSGRWIDTQYF
TRBD1	TRBV20-1	CSGDRGSHEQYF
.	TRBV11-2	CASSRRRAGPSVNVLTF
TRBD1	TRBV7-6	CASSGQGTSYNEQFF
TRBD2	TRBV7-2	CASSFRAGGYNEQFF
TRBD1	TRBV24-1	CATSRTGYEQYF
.	TRBV4-1	CASSQDIGGPDTQYF
TRBD1	TRBV7-9	CASSPDRAIRYNEQFF
.	TRBV29-1	CSVDWDYEQYF
TRBD2	TRBV4-3	CASSQDPGLGTGTDTQYF
.	TRBV28	CASSRVPYEQYF
TRBD2	TRBV14	CASSQVPLAGMNEQFF
TRBD1	TRBV12-3/TRBV12-4	CASSRTGFGNQPQHF
TRBD1	TRBV7-3	CASSAGQGAGTGELFF
.	TRBV20-1	CSARDEDPANYGYTF
.	TRBV7-2	CASEGGGVSTDTQYF
.	TRBV24-1	CATSDFGQPGTDTQYF
.	TRBV14	CASSHDLLLEGNEQFF
.	TRBV21-1	CASSGKKERESDTQYF
.	TRBV15	CATSSNLNQPQHF
TRBD2	TRBV12-3/TRBV12-4	CASSLRASGYNEQFF
.	TRBV4-3	CASSQVGVAKNIQYF
TRBD1	TRBV10-3	CAISIGQGVGELFF
.	TRBV4-3	CASSQSHSPGYEQYF
.	TRBV3-1	CASSQVLRSYSGNTIYF
.	TRBV20-1	CSARWLAPSGNTIYF
TRBD2	TRBV4-3	CASSLALAGGPSTGELFF
.	TRBV5-6	CASSSEDYDSPLHF
TRBD2	TRBV5-1	CASSTILAGGLNEQFF
TRBD2	TRBV7-6	CASSDIGLGPGETQYF